The 13 T cell receptor beta chains below all came from one sample that was sequenced in a study of blood T cells in healthy people across ages (dated by TCRdb to the mid-2010s). Library preparation used 5' RACE. The data were produced on an Illumina HiSeq 2500. A second PCR of roughly 7 to 12 cycles was performed with a sample-barcoded 5' primer and a J-beta primer mix. TCRdb took the public reads, trimmed them with fastp at Q25, ran MiXCR for clone calling and kept in-frame beta chains. Every CDR3 protein is listed once, alongside the most common genes and DNA of its rows. Present in this sample are 750,000 to 950,000 distinct CDR3 sequences, almost 30% of which were seen just once. The ten largest clones take up 10% of the sample. The data also belong to a second study, concerning T cells of mothers and their children.

The sequenced material came from blood. The receptors originated from a woman between 40 and 50 years old in good health.

This clonotype was counted a few times. The V call is TRBV30, the J call TRBJ2-5, with D possibly TRBD2 on 5 matching bases. V lost 3 bases, J lost 4 bases, and 15 bases lay in between. The CDR3 length is 14 residues. The germline CDR1 and CDR2 sequences are GTSNPN and SVGIG (reference sequence). The CDR3 DNA is TGTGCCTGGAGCAGGCCGGGGTTAGGAGAGACCCAGTACTTC. This codes for CAWSRPGLGETQYF.

This clonotype was seen repeatedly, ten times or more. This chain uses TRBV5-5 with TRBJ2-3; maybe TRBD2 (6 bases). This CDR3 contains 14 residues. The V end was cut by 3 bases, the J end by 0 bases, with 8 bases between. CDR1 and CDR2 (germline): SGHKS, YYEKEE (reference sequence). CDR3 in amino acids: CASSYRGSTDTQYF. DNA for the CDR3: TGTGCCAGCAGCTACCGGGGGAGCACAGATACGCAGTATTTT.

The chain combines TRBV7-2 with TRBJ1-2, with 11 bases matching TRBD1. From germline, CDR1 is SGHTA and CDR2 FQGNSA. V shed 2 bases and J 6 bases; nucleotides not matched to a gene: 8. This CDR3 region has 16 residues. The CDR3 region is CASSLYLRTGGDGYTF. The CDR3 DNA sequence: TGTGCCAGCAGCTTATATCTCAGGACAGGGGGCGATGGCTACACCTTC.

The chain joins TRBV6-1 to TRBJ1-1; 9 positions match TRBD1. With V trimmed by 6 bases and J by 8 bases, 4 bases remained unmatched. Germline V gives CDR1 MNHNS, CDR2 SASEGT. This CDR3 is 12 amino acids long. DNA for the CDR3: TGTGCCAGCAGAAACAGGGGGCTAGAAGCTTTCTTT. It codes for CASRNRGLEAFF.

On this clonotype itself: Germline is not matched at one junction end, which may reflect a read error. V and J are TRBV24-1 and TRBJ2-1; no clear D. The CDR3 spans 15 residues. CDR1 and CDR2 from the germline V gene are KGHDR and SFDVKD. CDR3 protein: CASSLSPSGYNDQFF. The CDR3, as DNA: TGTGCCAGCAGCTTATCCCCTAGTGGGTACAATGACCAGTTCTTC.

This chain connects TRBV6-1 to TRBJ1-5; D is uncertain. This CDR3 region has 13 residues. CDR1 and CDR2 from the germline V gene are MNHNS and SASEGT. V was pared by 7 bases and J by 4 bases, with 11 bases between. CDR3 sequence (DNA): TGTGCCAGCATCCTGACATTTAATCAGCCCCAGCATTTT. Amino acid sequence: CASILTFNQPQHF.

Only a few counts were recorded for this clonotype. The chain carries TRBV7-9 and TRBJ2-3; 7 bases match TRBD1. The CDR3 covers 17 residues. V gave up 4 bases and J gave up 6 bases; unmatched junction bases: 16. Germline V gives CDR1 SEHNR, CDR2 FQNEAQ (reference sequence). Written as DNA, the CDR3 is TGTGCCAGCAGCTCAATTTTCGGGACAGTTACTGGGGATACGCAGTATTTT. Protein sequence: CASSSIFGTVTGDTQYF.

A few counts support this clonotype. The chain carries TRBV13 and TRBJ2-5; D gene ambiguous. The last part of the DNA fits TRBJ2-7 better; the J call may be wrong. CDR3 size: 13 residues. The V gene's germline CDR1 is PRHDT and CDR2 FYEKMQ (reference sequence). CDR3 coding DNA: TGTGCCAGCAGCTTAGTTGAGGCCTGCGAGCAGTACTTC. Its protein is CASSLVEACEQYF.

The chain uses TRBV6-6 and TRBJ1-4; 7 positions agree with TRBD1. Germline CDR1 reads MNHNY; CDR2 reads SVGAGI (reference sequence). Trimming cost V 2 bases and J 6 bases; bases outside gene matches: 6. This CDR3 has 15 amino acids. The CDR3 DNA reads TGTGCCAGCAGTTACCTCCAGGGGGTGGATGAAAAACTGTTTTTT. It is translated as CASSYLQGVDEKLFF.

This clonotype was observed a handful of times. The chain recombines TRBV9 with TRBJ1-2; TRBD1 agrees at 7 bases. Germline V gives CDR1 SGDLS, CDR2 YYNGEE. Losses at the gene ends were 3 bases for V and 1 base for J; bases not matched to a gene: 6. CDR3 length: 15 amino acids. CDR3: CASSDHRGYNYGYTF. The CDR3 bases are TGTGCCAGCAGCGACCACAGGGGATATAACTATGGCTACACCTTC.

V and J are TRBV10-3 and TRBJ2-1; 11 positions match TRBD2. Trimming took 4 bases from V and 8 from J; bases not matched to a gene: 4. Germline V gene lookup returns CDR1 ENHRY and CDR2 SYGVKD. The CDR3 length is 14 residues. CDR3 protein: CAISGLAGRYEQFF. The DNA for the CDR3 is TGTGCCATCAGTGGACTAGCGGGGCGCTATGAGCAGTTCTTC.

As to this clonotype: This may stem from a read error, because a much larger clone lies one nucleotide away. The rearrangement uses TRBV28 and TRBJ1-4; D not certain. The CDR3 has 15 amino acids. Per germline, CDR1 MDHEN and CDR2 SYDVKM. CDR3 nucleotides: TGTACCAGCAGCAATGTAGGAGCTTTGAATGAAAAACTGTTTTTT. Its protein is CTSSNVGALNEKLFF.

This clonotype came up a few times. The chain joins TRBV6-1 to TRBJ2-3; D might be TRBD1 (5 bases). The CDR3 extends over 12 amino acids. CDR1 and CDR2 from the germline V gene are MNHNS and SASEGT. Deletions cut 7 bases from V and 5 bases from J, with 10 bases between. This CDR3 reads CASTNRRDTQYF. Written as DNA, the CDR3 is TGTGCCAGCACCAACAGGAGAGATACGCAGTATTTT.